This TCR beta chain appears in the sequencing data of a study of graft-versus-host responses after intestinal transplantation. For the study at large: In this cohort, recipients had multivisceral, liver-intestinal, or isolated intestinal transplants. Tacrolimus and steroids were given for roughly 3 years to all recipients after anti-thymocyte globulin induction. Findings and limits, study-wide: Early post-transplant HvG declines showed an association with peak circulating GvH clone levels. Some GvH clones were seen earlier in gut or blood, suggesting intestinal origin.

Researchers processed graft tissue to release intraepithelial and lamina propria lymphocytes. Sequencing used immunoSEQ multiplex PCR; TCRdb keeps in-frame clones, though not all of them. The sample consists of almost 4,500 clones, approximately 70% of them appearing once. V was pared by 5 bases and J by 6 bases, with 15 bases between. Germline V gene sequence: CDR1 LGHNT, CDR2 FRNRAP. There are 14 residues in the CDR3. Comment on this clone: What it binds is not known.

The receptor was derived from a human patient who received an intestinal transplant, so some T cells may come from the graft donor. Source: ileum tissue, taken 17 days after transplant. This chain connects TRBV12-5 to TRBJ2-3; D may be TRBD1 (6 bases). CDR3: CASGTGQGLDTQYF. DNA of the CDR3: TGTGCTAGTGGTACGGGGCAGGGGTTGGATACGCAGTATTTT.